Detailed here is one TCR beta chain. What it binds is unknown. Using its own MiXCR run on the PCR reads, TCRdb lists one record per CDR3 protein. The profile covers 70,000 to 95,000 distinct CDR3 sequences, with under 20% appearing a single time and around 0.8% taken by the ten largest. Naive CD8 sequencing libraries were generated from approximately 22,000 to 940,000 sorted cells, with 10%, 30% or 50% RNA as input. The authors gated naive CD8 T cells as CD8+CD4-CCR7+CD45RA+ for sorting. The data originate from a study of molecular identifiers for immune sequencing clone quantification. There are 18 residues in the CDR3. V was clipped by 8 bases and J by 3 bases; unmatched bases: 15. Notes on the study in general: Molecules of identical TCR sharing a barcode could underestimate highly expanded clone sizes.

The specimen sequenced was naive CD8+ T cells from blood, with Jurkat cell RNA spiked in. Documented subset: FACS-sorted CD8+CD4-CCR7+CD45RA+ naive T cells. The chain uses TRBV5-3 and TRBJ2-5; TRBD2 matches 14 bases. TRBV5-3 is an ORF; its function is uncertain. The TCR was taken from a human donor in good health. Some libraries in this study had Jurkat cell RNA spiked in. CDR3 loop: CASSTGLAGGHAEETQYF. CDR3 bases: TGTGCCAGCAGCACCGGACTAGCGGGGGGCCACGCTGAAGAGACCCAGTACTTC.